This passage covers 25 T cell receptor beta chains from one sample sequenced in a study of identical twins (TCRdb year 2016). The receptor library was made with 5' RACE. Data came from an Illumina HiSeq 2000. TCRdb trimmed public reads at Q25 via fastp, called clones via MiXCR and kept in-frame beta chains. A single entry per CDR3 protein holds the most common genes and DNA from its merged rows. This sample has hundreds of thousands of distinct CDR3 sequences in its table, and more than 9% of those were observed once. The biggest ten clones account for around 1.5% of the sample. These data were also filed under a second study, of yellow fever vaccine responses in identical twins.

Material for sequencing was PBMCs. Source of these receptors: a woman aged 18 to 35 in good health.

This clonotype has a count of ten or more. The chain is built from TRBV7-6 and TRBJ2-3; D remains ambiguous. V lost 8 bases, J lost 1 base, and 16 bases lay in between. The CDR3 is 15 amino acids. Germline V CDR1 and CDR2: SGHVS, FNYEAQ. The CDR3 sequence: CASSPVGFRTDTQYF. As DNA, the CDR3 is TGTGCCAGCTCTCCGGTAGGCTTTCGCACAGATACGCAGTATTTT.

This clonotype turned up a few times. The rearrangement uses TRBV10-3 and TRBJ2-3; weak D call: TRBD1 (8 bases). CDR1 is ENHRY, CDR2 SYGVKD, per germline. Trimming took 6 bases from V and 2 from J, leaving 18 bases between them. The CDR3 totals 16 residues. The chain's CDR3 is CAIRGTGGGDTDTQYF. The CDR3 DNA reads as TGTGCCATCAGGGGAACAGGGGGAGGGGACACAGATACGCAGTATTTT.

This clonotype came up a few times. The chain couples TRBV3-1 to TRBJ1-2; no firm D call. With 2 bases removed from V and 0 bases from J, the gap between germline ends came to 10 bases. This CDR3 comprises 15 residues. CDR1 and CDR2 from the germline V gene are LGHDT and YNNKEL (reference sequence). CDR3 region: CASSQINSANYGYTF. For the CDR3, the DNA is TGTGCCAGCAGCCAAATCAATTCCGCTAACTATGGCTACACCTTC.

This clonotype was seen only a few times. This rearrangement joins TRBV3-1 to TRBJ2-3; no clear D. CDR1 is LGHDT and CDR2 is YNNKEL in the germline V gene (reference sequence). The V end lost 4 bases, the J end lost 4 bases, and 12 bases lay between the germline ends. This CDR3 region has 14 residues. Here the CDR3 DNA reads TGTGCCAGCAGCCTGAAATGGGGTTCAGATACGCAGTATTTT. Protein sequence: CASSLKWGSDTQYF.

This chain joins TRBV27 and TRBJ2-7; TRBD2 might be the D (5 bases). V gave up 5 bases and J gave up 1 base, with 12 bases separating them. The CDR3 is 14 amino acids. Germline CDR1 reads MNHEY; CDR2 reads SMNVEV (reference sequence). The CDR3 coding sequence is TGTGCCAGCAGTCCGCGGGCAGAGTCCTACGAGCAGTACTTC. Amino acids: CASSPRAESYEQYF.

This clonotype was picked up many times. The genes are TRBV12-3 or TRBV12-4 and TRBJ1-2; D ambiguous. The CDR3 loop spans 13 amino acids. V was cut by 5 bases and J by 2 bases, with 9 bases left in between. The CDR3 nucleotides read TGTGCCAGCAGTCTATCTGCAAACTATGGCTACACCTTC. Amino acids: CASSLSANYGYTF.

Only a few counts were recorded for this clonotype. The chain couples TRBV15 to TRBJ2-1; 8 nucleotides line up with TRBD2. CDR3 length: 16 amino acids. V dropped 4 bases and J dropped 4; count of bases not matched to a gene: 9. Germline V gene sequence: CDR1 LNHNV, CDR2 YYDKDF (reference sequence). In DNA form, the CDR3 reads TGTGCCACCAGCATCCGGGGGGCTAGCGGGTACAATGAGCAGTTCTTC. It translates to CATSIRGASGYNEQFF.

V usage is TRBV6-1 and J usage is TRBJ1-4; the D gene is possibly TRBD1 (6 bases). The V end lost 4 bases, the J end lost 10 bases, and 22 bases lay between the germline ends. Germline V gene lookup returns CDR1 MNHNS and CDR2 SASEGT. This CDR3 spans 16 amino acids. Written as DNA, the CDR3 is TGTGCCAGCAGTGGCGGTAGAGGGGGGGATCAGGGAAAACTGTTTTTT. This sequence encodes CASSGGRGGDQGKLFF.

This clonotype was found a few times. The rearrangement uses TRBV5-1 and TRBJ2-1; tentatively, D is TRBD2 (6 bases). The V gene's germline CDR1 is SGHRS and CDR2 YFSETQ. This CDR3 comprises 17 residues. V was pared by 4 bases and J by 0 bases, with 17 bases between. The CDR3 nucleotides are TGCGCCAGCAGCCCCCTGGGTAGCGGAAGCTCCTACAATGAGCAGTTCTTC. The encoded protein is CASSPLGSGSSYNEQFF.

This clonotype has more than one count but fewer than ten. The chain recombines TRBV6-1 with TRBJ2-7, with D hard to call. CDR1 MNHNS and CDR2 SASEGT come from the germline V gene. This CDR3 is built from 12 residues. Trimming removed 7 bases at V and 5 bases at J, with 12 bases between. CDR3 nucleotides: TGTGCCAGCACTCGGACCCCTAACGAGCAGTACTTC. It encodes CASTRTPNEQYF.

This chain's CDR3 is CATSRGLAGGNEQFF. The CDR3 DNA reads TGTGCCACCAGCAGAGGTCTAGCGGGAGGAAATGAGCAGTTCTTC. The V and J genes are TRBV15 and TRBJ2-1, with 11 positions matching TRBD2. The CDR3 covers 15 residues. V was clipped by 1 base and J by 7 bases; unmatched bases: 3. CDR1 is LNHNV and CDR2 is YYDKDF in the germline V gene (reference sequence).

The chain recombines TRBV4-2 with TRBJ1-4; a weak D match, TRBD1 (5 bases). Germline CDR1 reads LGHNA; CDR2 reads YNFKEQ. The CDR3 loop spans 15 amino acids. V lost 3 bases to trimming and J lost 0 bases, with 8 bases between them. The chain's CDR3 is CASSQQGTTNEKLFF. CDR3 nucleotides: TGTGCCAGCAGCCAGCAGGGAACAACTAATGAAAAACTGTTTTTT.

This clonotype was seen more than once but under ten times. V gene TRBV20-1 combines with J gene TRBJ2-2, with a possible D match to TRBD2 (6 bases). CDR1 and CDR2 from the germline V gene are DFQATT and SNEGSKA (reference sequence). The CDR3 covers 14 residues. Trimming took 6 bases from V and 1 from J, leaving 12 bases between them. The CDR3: CSAPGTLNTGELFF. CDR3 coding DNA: TGCAGTGCCCCCGGGACTCTGAACACCGGGGAGCTGTTTTTT.

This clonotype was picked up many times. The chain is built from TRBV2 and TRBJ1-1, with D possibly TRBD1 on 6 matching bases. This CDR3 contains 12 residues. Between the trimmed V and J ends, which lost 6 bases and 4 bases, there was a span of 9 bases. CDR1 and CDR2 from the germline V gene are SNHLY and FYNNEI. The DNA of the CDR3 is TGTGCCAGCAGCAACAGGGTCACTGAAGCTTTCTTT. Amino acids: CASSNRVTEAFF.

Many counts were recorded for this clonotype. CDR3 DNA sequence: TGCAGTGCTAGGCTTAGGGACAGGGATTATTCACCCCTCCACTTT. This encodes CSARLRDRDYSPLHF. This rearrangement joins TRBV20-1 to TRBJ1-6; TRBD1 matches 9 bases. V gave up 3 bases and J gave up 8 bases; unmatched junction bases: 8. Germline V lookup: CDR1 DFQATT, CDR2 SNEGSKA (reference sequence). CDR3 length: 15 residues.

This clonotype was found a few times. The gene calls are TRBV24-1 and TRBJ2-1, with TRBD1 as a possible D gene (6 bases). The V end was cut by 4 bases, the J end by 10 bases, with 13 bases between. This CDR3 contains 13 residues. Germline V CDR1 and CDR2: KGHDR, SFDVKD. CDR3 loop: CATSDPTGDEQFF. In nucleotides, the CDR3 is TGTGCCACCAGTGACCCGACAGGCGACGAGCAGTTCTTC.

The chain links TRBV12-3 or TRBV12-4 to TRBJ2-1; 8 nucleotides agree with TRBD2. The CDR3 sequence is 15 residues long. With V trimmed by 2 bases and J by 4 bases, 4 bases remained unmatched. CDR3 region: CASSLPGGGYNEQFF. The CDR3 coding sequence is TGTGCCAGCAGTTTACCGGGAGGGGGGTACAATGAGCAGTTCTTC.

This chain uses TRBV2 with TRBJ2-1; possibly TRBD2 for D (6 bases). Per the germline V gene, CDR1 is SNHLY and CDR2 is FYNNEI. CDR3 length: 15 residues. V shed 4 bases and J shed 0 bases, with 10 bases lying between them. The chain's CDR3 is CASSASSGSYNEQFF. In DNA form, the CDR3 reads TGTGCCAGCAGTGCGAGTAGCGGCTCCTACAATGAGCAGTTCTTC.

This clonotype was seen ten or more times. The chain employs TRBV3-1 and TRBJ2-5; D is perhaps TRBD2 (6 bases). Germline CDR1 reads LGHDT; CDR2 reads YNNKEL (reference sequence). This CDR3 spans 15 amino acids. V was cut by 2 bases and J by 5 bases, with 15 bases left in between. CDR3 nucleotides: TGTGCCAGCAGCCAACTATCTCCAGGGAGGGAGACCCAGTACTTC. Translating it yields CASSQLSPGRETQYF.

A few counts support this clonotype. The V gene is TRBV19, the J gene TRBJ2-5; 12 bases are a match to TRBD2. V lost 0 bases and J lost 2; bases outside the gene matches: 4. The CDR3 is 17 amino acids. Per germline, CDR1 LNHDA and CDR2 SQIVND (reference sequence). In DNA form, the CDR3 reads TGTGCCAGTAGTATAGATCTAGCGGGAGGGGGTCAAGAGACCCAGTACTTC. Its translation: CASSIDLAGGGQETQYF.

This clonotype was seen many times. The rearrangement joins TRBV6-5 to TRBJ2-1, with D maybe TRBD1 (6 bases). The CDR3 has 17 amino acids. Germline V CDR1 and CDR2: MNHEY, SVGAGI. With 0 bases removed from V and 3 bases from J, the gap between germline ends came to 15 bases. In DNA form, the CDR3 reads TGTGCCAGCAGTTACTCGACCCCCAGGGGCATCTACAATGAGCAGTTCTTC. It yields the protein CASSYSTPRGIYNEQFF.

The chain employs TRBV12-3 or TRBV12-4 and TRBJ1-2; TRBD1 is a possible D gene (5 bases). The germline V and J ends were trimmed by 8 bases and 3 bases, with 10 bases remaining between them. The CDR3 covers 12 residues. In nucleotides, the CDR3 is TGTGCCAGCTCGGTGACAGACTATGGCTACACCTTC. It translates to CASSVTDYGYTF.

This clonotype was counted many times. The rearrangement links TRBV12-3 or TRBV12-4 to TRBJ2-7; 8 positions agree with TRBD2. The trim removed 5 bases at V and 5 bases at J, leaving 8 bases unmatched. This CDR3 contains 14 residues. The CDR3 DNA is TGTGCCAGCAGTGTATCGGGACTAGTCCACGAGCAGTACTTC. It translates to CASSVSGLVHEQYF.

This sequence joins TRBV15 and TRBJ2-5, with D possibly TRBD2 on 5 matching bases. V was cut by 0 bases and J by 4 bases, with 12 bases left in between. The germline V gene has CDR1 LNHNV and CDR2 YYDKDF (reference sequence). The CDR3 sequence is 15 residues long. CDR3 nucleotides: TGTGCCACCAGCAGAGATGGTCGGGGTTTAGAGACCCAGTACTTC. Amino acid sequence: CATSRDGRGLETQYF.

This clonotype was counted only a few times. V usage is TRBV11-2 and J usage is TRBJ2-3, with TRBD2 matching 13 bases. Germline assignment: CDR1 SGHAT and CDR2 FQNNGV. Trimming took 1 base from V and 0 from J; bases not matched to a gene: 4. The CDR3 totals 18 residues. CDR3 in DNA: TGTGCCAGCAGCTTAGGGACTAGCGGGAGACGAAGCACAGATACGCAGTATTTT. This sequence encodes CASSLGTSGRRSTDTQYF.